The sequence of this TCR beta chain was determined in a study of blood T cell repertoires in COVID-19. At the level of the study: The samples span acute and convalescent COVID-19 from the United States, Italy and Spain. The cDNA or gDNA used as material had been derived from T cells, B-cell-depleted T cells, or PBMCs.

Authors' data handling: Cell counts per sample came from amplifying reference gene primers. Method: immunoSEQ multiplex PCR; TCRdb's copy keeps in-frame clones and lacks some. V, J and clone size reflect that table, while D and trimming were determined from the DNA. The table records about 77,000 clones, 73% of them present only once. Sequenced: peripheral blood. The sequence derives from a man in his sixties with acute or convalescent COVID-19.

The CDR3: CASIKGQGTEAFF. The CDR3 coding sequence is TGTGCCAGCATAAAAGGGCAGGGCACTGAAGCTTTCTTT. The chain links TRBV5-6 to TRBJ1-1; weak D call: TRBD1 (5 bases). Trimming pared 6 bases from V and 4 bases from J, leaving 13 bases between. The CDR3 is made up of 13 amino acids. Per germline, CDR1 SGHDT and CDR2 YYEEEE.